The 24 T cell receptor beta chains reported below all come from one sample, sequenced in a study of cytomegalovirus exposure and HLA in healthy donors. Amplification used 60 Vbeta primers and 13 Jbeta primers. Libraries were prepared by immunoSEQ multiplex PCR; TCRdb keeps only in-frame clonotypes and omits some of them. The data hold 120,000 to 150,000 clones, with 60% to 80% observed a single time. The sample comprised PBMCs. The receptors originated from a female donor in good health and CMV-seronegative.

CDR3 DNA: TGTGCCAGCAGTTCCTGGGAGGTAGCAGGGACTATAAGCAATCAGCCCCAGCATTTT. Its protein product is CASSSWEVAGTISNQPQHF. This chain uses TRBV14 with TRBJ1-5; D is possibly TRBD1 (5 bases). V was trimmed by 6 bases and J by 1 base, leaving 25 bases between them. The CDR3 runs 19 residues. The germline V gene has CDR1 SGHDN and CDR2 FVKESK. Based on the CDR3 plus reference TRBV14 and TRBJ1-5, the full variable domain is EAGVTQFPSHSVIEKGQTVTLRCDPISGHDNLYWYRRVMGKEIKFLLHFVKESKQDESGMPNNRFLAERTGGTYSTLKVQPAELEDSGVYFCASSSWEVAGTISNQPQHFGDGTRLSIL.

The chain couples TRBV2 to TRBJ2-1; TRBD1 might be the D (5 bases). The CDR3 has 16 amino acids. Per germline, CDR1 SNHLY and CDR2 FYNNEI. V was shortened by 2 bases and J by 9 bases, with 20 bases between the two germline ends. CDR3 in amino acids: CASSEPSRVVTGEQFF. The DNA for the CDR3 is TGTGCCAGCAGTGAACCGTCCAGGGTTGTTACCGGTGAGCAGTTCTTC.

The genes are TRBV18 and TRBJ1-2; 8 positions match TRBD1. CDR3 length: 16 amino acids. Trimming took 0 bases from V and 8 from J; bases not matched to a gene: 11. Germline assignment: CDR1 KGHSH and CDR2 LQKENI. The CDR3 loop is CASSPPASGGLTGYTF. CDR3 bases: TGTGCCAGCTCACCACCGGCGTCAGGGGGCCTGACGGGCTACACCTTC.

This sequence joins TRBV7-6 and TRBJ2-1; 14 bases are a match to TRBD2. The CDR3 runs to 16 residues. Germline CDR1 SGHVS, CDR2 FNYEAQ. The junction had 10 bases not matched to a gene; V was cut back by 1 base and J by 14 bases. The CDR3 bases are TGTGCCAGCAGCTTAGTGGCCGGGACTAGCGGGAGAGTTGAGTTCTTC. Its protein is CASSLVAGTSGRVEFF.

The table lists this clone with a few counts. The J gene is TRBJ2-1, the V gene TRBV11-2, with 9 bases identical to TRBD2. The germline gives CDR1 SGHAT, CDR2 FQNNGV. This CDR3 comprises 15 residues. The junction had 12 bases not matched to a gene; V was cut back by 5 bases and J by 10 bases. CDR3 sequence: CASSRRGLSGREQFF. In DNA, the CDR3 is TGTGCCAGCAGCCGAAGGGGATTGAGCGGGAGGGAGCAGTTCTTC. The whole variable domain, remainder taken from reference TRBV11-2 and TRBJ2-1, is EAGVAQSPRYKIIEKRQSVAFWCNPISGHATLYWYQQILGQGPKLLIQFQNNGVVDDSQLPKDRFSAERLKGVDSTLKIQPAKLEDSAVYLCASSRRGLSGREQFFGPGTRLTVL.

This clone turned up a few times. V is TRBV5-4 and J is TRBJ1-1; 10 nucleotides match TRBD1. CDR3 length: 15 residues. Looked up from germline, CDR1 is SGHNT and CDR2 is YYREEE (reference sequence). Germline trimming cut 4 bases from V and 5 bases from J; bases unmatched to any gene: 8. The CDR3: CASSEPGTGETEAFF. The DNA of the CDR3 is TGTGCCAGCAGCGAACCAGGGACAGGGGAAACTGAAGCTTTCTTT.

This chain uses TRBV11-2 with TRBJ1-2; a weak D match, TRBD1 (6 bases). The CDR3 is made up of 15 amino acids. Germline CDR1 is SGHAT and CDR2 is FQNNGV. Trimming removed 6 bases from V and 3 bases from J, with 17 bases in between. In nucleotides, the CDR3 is TGTGCCAGCAGTCTAGGGGCAGGGGCGTACTATGGCTACACCTTC. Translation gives CASSLGAGAYYGYTF.

Here the CDR3 reads CASSLRTGLGTEAFF. The CDR3 nucleotides read TGTGCCAGCAGTCTCCGGACAGGGTTAGGAACTGAAGCTTTCTTT. The rearrangement joins TRBV27 to TRBJ1-1; 8 bases align to TRBD1. The CDR3 spans 15 residues. Germline V lookup: CDR1 MNHEY, CDR2 SMNVEV (reference sequence). With 5 bases clipped from V and 5 bases from J, the junction kept 10 bases outside the gene matches.

Here the CDR3 reads CASSPHAGFRNEQYF. The CDR3, as DNA: TGTGCCAGCAGCCCCCATGCAGGGTTTCGGAACGAGCAGTACTTC. The chain recombines TRBV14 with TRBJ2-5; possibly TRBD1 for D (5 bases). Matching the DNA end better, TRBJ2-7 makes the J call doubtful. Per germline, CDR1 SGHDN and CDR2 FVKESK. The CDR3 extends over 15 amino acids.

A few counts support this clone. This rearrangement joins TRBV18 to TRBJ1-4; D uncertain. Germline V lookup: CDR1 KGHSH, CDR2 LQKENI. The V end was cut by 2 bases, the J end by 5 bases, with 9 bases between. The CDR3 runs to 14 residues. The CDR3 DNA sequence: TGTGCCAGCTCACCAAGGCAGACAAATGAAAAACTGTTTTTT. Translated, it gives CASSPRQTNEKLFF.

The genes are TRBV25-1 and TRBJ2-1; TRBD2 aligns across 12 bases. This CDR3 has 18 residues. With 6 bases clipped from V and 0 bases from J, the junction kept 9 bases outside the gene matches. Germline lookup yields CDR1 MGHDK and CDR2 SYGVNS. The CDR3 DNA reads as TGTGCCAGCAGAAGACTAGCGGGAGAGGGGAGCTCCTACAATGAGCAGTTCTTC. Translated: CASRRLAGEGSSYNEQFF.

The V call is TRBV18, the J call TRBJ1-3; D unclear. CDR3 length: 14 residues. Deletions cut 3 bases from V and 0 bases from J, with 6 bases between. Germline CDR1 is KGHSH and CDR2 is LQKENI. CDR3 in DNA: TGTGCCAGCTCACCGCCGGTCTCTGGAAACACCATATATTTT. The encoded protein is CASSPPVSGNTIYF.

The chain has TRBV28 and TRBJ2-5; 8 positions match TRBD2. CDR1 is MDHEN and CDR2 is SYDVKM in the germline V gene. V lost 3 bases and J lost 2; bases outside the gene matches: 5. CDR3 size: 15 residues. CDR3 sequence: CASSFALAEQETQYF. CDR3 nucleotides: TGTGCCAGCAGTTTCGCACTAGCGGAGCAAGAGACCCAGTACTTC.

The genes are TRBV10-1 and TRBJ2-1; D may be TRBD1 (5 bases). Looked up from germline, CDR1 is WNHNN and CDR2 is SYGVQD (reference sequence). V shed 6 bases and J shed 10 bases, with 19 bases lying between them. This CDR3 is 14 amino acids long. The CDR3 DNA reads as TGCGCCAGCAGCACATCCAACCAGGGTAACGAGCAGTTCTTC. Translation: CASSTSNQGNEQFF.

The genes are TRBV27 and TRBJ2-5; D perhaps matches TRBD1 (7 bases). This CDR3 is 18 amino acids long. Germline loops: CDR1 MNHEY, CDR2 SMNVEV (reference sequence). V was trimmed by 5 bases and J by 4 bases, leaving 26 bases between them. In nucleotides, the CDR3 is TGTGCCAGCAGTACTAGGACAGGCGGGACGGGTCTGCGAGAGACCCAGTACTTC. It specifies CASSTRTGGTGLRETQYF.

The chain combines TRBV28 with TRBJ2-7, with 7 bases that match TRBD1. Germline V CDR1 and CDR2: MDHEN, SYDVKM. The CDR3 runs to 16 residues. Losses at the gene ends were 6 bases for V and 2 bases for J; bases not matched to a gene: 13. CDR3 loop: CASREGQAVRTYEQYF. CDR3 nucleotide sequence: TGTGCCAGCAGAGAAGGACAGGCGGTTAGAACCTACGAGCAGTACTTC.

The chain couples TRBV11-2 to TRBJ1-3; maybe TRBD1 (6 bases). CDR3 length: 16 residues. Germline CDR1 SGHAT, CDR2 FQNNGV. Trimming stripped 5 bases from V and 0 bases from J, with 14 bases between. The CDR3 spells CASSPQTGRSGNTIYF. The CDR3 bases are TGTGCCAGCAGCCCCCAGACAGGCCGCTCTGGAAACACCATATATTTT. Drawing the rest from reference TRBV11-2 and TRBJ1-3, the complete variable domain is EAGVAQSPRYKIIEKRQSVAFWCNPISGHATLYWYQQILGQGPKLLIQFQNNGVVDDSQLPKDRFSAERLKGVDSTLKIQPAKLEDSAVYLCASSPQTGRSGNTIYFGEGSWLTVV.

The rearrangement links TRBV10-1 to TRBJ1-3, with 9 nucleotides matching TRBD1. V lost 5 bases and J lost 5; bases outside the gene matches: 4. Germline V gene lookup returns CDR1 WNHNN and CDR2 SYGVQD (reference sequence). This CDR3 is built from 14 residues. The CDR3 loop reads CASSPGTGRNTIYF. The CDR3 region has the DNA TGCGCCAGCAGTCCCGGGACAGGGAGAAACACCATATATTTT.

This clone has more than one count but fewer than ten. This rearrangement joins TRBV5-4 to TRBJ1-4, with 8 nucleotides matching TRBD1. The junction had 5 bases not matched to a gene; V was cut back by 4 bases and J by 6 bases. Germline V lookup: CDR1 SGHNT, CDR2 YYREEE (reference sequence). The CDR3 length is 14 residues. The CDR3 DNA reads TGTGCCAGCAGCCCACCGGGACAGGATGAAAAACTGTTTTTT. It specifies CASSPPGQDEKLFF. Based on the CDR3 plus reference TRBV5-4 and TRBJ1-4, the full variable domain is ETGVTQSPTHLIKTRGQQVTLRCSSQSGHNTVSWYQQALGQGPQFIFQYYREEENGRGNFPPRFSGLQFPNYSSELNVNALELDDSALYLCASSPPGQDEKLFFGSGTQLSVL.

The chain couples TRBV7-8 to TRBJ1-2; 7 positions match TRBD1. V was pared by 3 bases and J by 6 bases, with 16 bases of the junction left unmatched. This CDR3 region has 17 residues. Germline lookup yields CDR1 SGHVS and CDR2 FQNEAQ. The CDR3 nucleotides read TGTGCCAGCAGCTTTACCCAATTACAGGGGATATGGGATGGCTACACCTTC. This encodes CASSFTQLQGIWDGYTF.

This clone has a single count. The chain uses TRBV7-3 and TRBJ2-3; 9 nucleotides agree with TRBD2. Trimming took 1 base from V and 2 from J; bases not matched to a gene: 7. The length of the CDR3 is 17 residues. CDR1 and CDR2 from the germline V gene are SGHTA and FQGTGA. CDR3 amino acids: CASSLIGLAGPTDTQYF. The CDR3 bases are TGTGCCAGCAGCTTAATCGGGCTAGCGGGGCCCACAGATACGCAGTATTTT.

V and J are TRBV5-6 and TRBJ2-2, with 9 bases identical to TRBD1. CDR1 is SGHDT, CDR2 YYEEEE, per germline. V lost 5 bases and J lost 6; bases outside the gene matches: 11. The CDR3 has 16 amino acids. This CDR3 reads CASSQQGADWSGELFF. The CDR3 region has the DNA TGTGCCAGCAGTCAACAGGGGGCGGACTGGTCCGGGGAGCTGTTTTTT.

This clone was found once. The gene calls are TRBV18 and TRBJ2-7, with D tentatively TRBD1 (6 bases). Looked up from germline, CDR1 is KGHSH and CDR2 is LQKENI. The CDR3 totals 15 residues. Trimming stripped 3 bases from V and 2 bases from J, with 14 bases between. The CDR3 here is CASSPPGQRAYEQYF. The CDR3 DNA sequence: TGTGCCAGCTCACCTCCGGGACAAAGAGCCTACGAGCAGTACTTC.

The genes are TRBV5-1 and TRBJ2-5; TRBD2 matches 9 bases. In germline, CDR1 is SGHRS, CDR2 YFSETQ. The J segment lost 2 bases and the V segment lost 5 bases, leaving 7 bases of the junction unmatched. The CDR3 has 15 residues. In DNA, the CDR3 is TGCGCCAGCAGATCCGCTAGCGGGGTACAAGAGACCCAGTACTTC. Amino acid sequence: CASRSASGVQETQYF.